Listed here are 14 T cell receptor beta chains from one sample, sequenced in a study of T cells expressing NK-cell markers. TCRdb re-called the 5' RACE reads and shows each CDR3 protein once, DNA omitted. This sample's clone table lists 140,000 to 150,000 distinct CDR3 sequences. The sample was blood T cells: a sorted CD56 or NKG2C T cell subset, CD4+ or CD8+ T cells, or bulk PBMC T cells (not recorded which). These receptors all stem from a man aged 18 to 35 in good health.

The V gene is TRBV12-3 or TRBV12-4, the J gene TRBJ1-1. This CDR3 is built from 11 residues. CDR3 residues: CASTLGTEAFF.

The rearrangement uses TRBV7-2 and TRBJ2-2; TCRdb outputs TRBD2, but without DNA this stays unchecked. Germline lookup yields CDR1 SGHTA and CDR2 FQGNSA. The CDR3 sequence is 13 residues long. The CDR3 sequence: CASSPRRAGELFF. Full variable domain (remainder filled in from reference TRBV7-2 and TRBJ2-2): GAGVSQSPSNKVTEKGKDVELRCDPISGHTALYWYRQSLGQGLEFLIYFQGNSAPDKSGLPSDRFSAERTGGSVSTLTIQRTQQEDSAVYLCASSPRRAGELFFGEGSRLTVL.

V gene TRBV12-3 or TRBV12-4 combines with J gene TRBJ2-7. The CDR3 has 13 residues. CDR3 sequence: CASSLGLDYEQYF.

The chain carries TRBV4-1 and TRBJ2-3; TCRdb names TRBD2, which stays unverified in the absence of DNA. The CDR3 is made up of 15 amino acids. Germline V gives CDR1 MGHRA, CDR2 YSYEKL. The CDR3 loop is CASSQQSMDTDTQYF.

The chain links TRBV7-9 to TRBJ2-1; TCRdb gives TRBD2 as the D gene, but with no DNA this cannot be confirmed. This CDR3 is built from 16 residues. CDR1 and CDR2 from the germline V gene are SEHNR and FQNEAQ (reference sequence). CDR3 residues: CASSFEGLDQILEQFF. The variable domain in full, completed from reference TRBV7-9 and TRBJ2-1, reads DTGVSQNPRHKITKRGQNVTFRCDPISEHNRLYWYRQTLGQGPEFLTYFQNEAQLEKSRLLSDRFSAERPKGSFSTLEIQRTEQGDSAMYLCASSFEGLDQILEQFFGPGTRLTVL.

The rearrangement joins TRBV12-3 or TRBV12-4 to TRBJ2-7; without DNA, the TCRdb call of TRBD1 cannot be checked. The CDR3 spans 15 residues. The CDR3 sequence is CASKTAGTPDYEQYF.

The V call is TRBV6-6, the J call TRBJ2-3. This CDR3 region has 11 residues. Germline V gene data show CDR1 as MNHNY and CDR2 as SVGAGI (reference sequence). CDR3 protein: CASSSTDTQYF.

The chain employs TRBV7-9 and TRBJ2-5; TCRdb selects TRBD2, and the lack of DNA leaves this call unchecked. The CDR3 is 16 residues long. CDR1 is SEHNR, CDR2 FQNEAQ, per germline (reference sequence). The CDR3 sequence: CASSLGLAESEETQYF.

V and J are TRBV7-9 and TRBJ1-1; TCRdb gives TRBD1 as the D gene, but with no DNA this cannot be confirmed. Looked up from germline, CDR1 is SEHNR and CDR2 is FQNEAQ (reference sequence). This CDR3 is 13 amino acids long. CDR3 in amino acids: CASSLQGATEAFF.

The chain combines TRBV25-1 with TRBJ2-1; TCRdb names TRBD1, which stays unverified in the absence of DNA. This CDR3 contains 14 residues. Looked up from germline, CDR1 is MGHDK and CDR2 is SYGVNS. The CDR3 sequence: CASSNPGKSGEQFF. The full variable domain, completed using reference TRBV25-1 and TRBJ2-1, is EADIYQTPRYLVIGTGKKITLECSQTMGHDKMYWYQQDPGMELHLIHYSYGVNSTEKGDLSSESTVSRIRTEHFPLTLESARPSHTSQYLCASSNPGKSGEQFFGPGTRLTVL.

This rearrangement joins TRBV29-1 to TRBJ1-2; as DNA is missing, the TRBD1 call by TCRdb cannot be tested. Germline V CDR1 and CDR2: SQVTM, ANQGSEA. The CDR3 length is 13 residues. This chain's CDR3 is CSVEAGPGNGYTF.

The J gene is TRBJ2-7, the V gene TRBV12-3 or TRBV12-4. CDR3 size: 12 residues. The CDR3 reads CASSLAVYEQYF.

The J gene is TRBJ2-6, the V gene TRBV12-3 or TRBV12-4. The CDR3 extends over 13 amino acids. The CDR3 loop reads CATRGSIANVLTF.

V and J are TRBV7-2 and TRBJ2-3; the D gene TCRdb calls, TRBD2, cannot be checked with no DNA. The CDR3 length is 16 residues. Germline lookup yields CDR1 SGHTA and CDR2 FQGNSA. The CDR3 loop reads CASSFHLAGVTDTQYF.